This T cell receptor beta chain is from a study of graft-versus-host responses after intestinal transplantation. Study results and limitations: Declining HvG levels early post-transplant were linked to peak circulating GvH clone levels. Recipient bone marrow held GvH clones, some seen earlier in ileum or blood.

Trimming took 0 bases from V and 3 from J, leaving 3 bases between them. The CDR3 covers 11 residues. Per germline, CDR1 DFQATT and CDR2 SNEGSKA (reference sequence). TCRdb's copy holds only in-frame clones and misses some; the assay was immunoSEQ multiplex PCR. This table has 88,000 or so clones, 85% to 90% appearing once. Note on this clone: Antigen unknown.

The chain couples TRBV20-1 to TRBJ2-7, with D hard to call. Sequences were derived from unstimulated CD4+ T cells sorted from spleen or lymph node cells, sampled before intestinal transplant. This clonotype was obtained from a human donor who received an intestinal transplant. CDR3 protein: CSARDHYEQYF. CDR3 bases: TGCAGTGCTAGAGATCACTACGAGCAGTACTTC.